The 8 T cell receptor beta chains presented below share a single source sample, sequenced in a study of T cells in Graves' hyperthyroidism and ophthalmopathy. RNA transcripts were the template for amplifying TCR beta CDR3 regions. The TCR CDR3 first-round RT-PCR relied on the HTBI primer set. From the multiplex PCR reads, TCRdb called clonotypes with MiXCR, one entry per CDR3 protein. The sample holds about 300,000 distinct CDR3 sequences, roughly a fifth seen once. The sequencing sample was made of blood. These receptors all come from a man aged 50-59 years with Graves' ophthalmopathy.

Here the CDR3 DNA reads TGTGCCAGCAGTTTCCCGGGGAACACTGAAGCTTTCTTT. Protein product: CASSFPGNTEAFF. The V gene is TRBV28, the J gene TRBJ1-1, with no clear D. The CDR3 spans 13 residues. Germline V gene lookup returns CDR1 MDHEN and CDR2 SYDVKM. V was trimmed by 3 bases and J by 1 base, leaving 6 bases between them.

This clonotype was recorded at least ten times. This sequence joins TRBV11-3 and TRBJ2-1; no clear D. The CDR3 loop spans 13 amino acids. From germline, CDR1 is SGHNT and CDR2 YENEEA. V was pared by 8 bases and J by 0 bases, with 8 bases between. Here the CDR3 reads CASSPGSYNEQFF. CDR3 coding DNA: TGTGCCAGCTCACCAGGCTCCTACAATGAGCAGTTCTTC.

This clonotype was seen at least ten times. This chain uses TRBV11-2 with TRBJ1-6; the D gene is possibly TRBD1 (5 bases). The V end lost 5 bases, the J end lost 7 bases, and 12 bases lay between the germline ends. Germline V CDR1 and CDR2: SGHAT, FQNNGV. The CDR3 is 14 amino acids. CDR3 DNA: TGTGCCAGCAGCACCCGGGGGTGGAATTCACCCCTCCACTTT. It is translated as CASSTRGWNSPLHF.

This clonotype was counted only a few times. This chain uses TRBV20-1 with TRBJ2-1; 8 bases line up with TRBD1. V shed 1 base, J shed 4 bases, and the junction held 6 bases outside the gene matches. This CDR3 comprises 15 residues. Germline V gene sequence: CDR1 DFQATT, CDR2 SNEGSKA (reference sequence). The CDR3 DNA reads as TGCAGTGCTAGAGGTGGCAGGGGGCCGTACAATGAGCAGTTCTTC. Translating it yields CSARGGRGPYNEQFF.

This clonotype was counted only a few times. The rearrangement links TRBV7-2 to TRBJ2-1, with TRBD2 matching 8 bases. This CDR3 comprises 15 residues. Germline V gene sequence: CDR1 SGHTA, CDR2 FQGNSA. J was trimmed by 9 bases and V by 3 bases; bases with no gene match: 10. The CDR3 spells CASSLGTSRFGEQFF. The DNA of the CDR3 is TGTGCCAGCAGCTTGGGGACTAGTAGGTTCGGTGAGCAGTTCTTC.

Concerning this clonotype: Germline and junction disagree at one end, which may indicate a read error. This rearrangement joins TRBV19 to TRBJ1-1, with D hard to call. In germline, CDR1 is LNHDA, CDR2 SQIVND (reference sequence). This CDR3 is built from 14 residues. CDR3 sequence (DNA): TGTGCCGGTAGGGCCAGCGTACCGAACACTGAAGCTTTCTTT. It encodes CAGRASVPNTEAFF.

This clonotype was picked up a small number of times. The chain has TRBV27 and TRBJ1-5, with D possibly TRBD1 on 5 matching bases. Germline assignment: CDR1 MNHEY and CDR2 SMNVEV (reference sequence). The CDR3 extends over 17 amino acids. With 4 bases removed from V and 1 base from J, the gap between germline ends came to 17 bases. CDR3 residues: CASSSYRDFQSNQPQHF. The CDR3 coding sequence is TGTGCCAGCAGTTCATACCGGGACTTCCAGAGCAATCAGCCCCAGCATTTT.

In this sample, this clonotype turned up many times. V usage is TRBV20-1 and J usage is TRBJ1-6; 10 nucleotides line up with TRBD1. Germline CDR1 is DFQATT and CDR2 is SNEGSKA (reference sequence). The V segment lost 0 bases and the J segment 7 bases; nucleotides outside the gene matches: 6. The CDR3 is 16 amino acids. DNA for the CDR3: TGCAGTGCTAGAGATCAGTGGGACAGGGGCAATTCACCCCTCCACTTT. Translating it yields CSARDQWDRGNSPLHF.